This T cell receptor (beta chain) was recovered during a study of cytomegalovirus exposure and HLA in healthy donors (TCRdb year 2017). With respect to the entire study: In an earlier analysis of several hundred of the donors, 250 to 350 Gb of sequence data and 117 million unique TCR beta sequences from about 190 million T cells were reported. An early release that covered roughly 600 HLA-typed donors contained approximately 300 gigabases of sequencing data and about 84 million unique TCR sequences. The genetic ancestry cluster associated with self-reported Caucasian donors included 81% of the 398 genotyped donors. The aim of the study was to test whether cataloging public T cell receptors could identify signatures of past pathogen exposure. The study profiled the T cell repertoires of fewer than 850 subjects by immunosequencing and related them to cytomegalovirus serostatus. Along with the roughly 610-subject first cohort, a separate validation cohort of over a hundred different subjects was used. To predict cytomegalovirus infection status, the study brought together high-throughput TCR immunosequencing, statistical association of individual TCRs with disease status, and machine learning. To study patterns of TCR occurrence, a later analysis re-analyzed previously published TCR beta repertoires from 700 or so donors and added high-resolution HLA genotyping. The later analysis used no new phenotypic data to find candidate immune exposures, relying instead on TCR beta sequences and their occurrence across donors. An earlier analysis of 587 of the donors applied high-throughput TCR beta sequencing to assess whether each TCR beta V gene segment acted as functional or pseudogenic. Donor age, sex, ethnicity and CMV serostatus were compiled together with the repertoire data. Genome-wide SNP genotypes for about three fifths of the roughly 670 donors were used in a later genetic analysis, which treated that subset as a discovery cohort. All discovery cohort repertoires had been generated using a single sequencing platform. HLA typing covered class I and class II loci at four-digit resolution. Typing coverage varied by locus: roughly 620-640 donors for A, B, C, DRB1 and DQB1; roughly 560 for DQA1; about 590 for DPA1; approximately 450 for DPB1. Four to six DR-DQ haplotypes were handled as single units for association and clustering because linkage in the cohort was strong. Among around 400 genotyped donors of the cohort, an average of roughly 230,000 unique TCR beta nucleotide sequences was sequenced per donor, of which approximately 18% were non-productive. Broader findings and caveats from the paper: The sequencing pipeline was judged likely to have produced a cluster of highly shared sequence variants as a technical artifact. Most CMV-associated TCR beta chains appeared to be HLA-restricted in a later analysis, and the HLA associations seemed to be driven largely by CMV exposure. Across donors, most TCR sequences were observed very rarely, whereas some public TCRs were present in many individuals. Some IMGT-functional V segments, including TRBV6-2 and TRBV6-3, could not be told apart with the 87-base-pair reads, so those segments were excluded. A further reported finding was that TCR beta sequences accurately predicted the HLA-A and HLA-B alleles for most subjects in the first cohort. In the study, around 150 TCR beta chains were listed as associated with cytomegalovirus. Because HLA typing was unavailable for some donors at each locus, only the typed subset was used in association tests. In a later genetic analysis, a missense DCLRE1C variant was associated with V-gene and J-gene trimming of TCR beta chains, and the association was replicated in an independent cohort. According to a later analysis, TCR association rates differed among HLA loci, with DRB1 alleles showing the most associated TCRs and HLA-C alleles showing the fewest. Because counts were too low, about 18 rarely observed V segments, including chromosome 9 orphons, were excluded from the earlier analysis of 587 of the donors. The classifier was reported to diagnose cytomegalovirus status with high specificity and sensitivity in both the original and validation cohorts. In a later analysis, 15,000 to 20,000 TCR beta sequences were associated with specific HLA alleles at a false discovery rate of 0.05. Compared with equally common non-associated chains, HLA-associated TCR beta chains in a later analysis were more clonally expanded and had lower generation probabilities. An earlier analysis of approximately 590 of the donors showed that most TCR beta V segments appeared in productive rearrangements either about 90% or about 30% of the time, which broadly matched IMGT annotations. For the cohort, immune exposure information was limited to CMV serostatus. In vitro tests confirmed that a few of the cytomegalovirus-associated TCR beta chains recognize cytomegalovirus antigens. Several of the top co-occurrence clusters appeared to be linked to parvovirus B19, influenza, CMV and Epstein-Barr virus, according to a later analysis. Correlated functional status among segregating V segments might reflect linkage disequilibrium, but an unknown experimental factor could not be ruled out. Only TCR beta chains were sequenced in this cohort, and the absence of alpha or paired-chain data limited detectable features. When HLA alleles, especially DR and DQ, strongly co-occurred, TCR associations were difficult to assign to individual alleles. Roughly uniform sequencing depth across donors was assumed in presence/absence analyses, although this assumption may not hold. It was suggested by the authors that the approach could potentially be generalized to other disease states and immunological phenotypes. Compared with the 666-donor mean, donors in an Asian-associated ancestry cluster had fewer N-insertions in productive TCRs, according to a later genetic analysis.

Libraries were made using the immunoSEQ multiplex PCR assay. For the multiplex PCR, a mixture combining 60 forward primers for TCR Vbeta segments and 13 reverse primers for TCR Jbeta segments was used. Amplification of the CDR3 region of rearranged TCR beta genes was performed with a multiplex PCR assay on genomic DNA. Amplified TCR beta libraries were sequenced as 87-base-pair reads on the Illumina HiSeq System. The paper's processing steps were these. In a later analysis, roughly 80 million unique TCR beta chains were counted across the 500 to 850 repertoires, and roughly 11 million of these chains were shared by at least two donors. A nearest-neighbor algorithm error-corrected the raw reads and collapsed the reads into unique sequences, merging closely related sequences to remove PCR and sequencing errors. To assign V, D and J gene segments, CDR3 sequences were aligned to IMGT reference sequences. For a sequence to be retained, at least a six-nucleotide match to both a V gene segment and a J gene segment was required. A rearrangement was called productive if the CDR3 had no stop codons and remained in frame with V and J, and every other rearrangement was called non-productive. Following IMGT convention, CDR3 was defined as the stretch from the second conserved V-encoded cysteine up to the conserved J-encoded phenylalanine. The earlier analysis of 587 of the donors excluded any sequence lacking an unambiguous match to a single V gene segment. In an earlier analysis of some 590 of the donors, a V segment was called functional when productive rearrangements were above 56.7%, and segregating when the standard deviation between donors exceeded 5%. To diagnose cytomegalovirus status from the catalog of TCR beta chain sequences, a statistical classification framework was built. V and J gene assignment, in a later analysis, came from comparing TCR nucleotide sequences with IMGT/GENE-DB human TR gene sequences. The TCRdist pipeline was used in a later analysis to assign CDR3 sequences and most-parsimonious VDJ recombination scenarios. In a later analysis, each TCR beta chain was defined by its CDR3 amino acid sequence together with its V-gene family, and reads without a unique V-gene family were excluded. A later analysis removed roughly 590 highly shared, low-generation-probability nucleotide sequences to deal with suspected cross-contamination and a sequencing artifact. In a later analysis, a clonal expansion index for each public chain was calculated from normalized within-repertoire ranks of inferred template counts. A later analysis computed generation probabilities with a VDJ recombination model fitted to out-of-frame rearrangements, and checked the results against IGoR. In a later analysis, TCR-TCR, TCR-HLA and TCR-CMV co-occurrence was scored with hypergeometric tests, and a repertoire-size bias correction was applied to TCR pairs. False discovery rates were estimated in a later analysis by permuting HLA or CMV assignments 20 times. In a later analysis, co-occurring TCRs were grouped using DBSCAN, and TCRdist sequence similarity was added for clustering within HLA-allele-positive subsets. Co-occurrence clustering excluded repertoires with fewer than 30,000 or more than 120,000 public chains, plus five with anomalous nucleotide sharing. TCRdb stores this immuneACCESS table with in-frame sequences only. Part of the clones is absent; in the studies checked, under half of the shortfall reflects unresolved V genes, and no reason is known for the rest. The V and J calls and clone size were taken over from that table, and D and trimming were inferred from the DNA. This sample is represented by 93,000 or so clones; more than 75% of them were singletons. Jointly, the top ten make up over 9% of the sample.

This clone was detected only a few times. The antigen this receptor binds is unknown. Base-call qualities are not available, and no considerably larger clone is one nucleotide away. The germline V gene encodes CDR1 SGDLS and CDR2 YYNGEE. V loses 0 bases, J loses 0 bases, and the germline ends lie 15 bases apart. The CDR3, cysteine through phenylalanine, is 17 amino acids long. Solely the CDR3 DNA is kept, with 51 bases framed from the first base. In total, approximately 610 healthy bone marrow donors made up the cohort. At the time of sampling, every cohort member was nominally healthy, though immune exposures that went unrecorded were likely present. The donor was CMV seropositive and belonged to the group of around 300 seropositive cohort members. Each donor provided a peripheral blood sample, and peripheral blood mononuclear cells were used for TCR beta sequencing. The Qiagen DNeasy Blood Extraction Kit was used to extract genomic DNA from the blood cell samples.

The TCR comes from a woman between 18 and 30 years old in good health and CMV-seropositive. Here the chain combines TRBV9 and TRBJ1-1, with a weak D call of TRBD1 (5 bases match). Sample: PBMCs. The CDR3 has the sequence CASSVEGQAYMNTEAFF. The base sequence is TGTGCCAGCAGCGTAGAGGGGCAGGCTTACATGAACACTGAAGCTTTCTTT.